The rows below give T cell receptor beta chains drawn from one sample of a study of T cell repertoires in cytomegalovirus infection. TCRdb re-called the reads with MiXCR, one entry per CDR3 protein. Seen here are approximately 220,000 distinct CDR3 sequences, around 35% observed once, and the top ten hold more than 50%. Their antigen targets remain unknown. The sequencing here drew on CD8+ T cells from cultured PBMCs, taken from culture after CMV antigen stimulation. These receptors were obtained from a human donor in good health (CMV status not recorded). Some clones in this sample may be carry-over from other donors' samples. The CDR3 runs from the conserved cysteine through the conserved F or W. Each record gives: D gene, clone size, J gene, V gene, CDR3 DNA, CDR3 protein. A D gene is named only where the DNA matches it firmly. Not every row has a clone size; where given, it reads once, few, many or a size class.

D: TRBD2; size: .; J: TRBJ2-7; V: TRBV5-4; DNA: TGTGCCAGCAGCTTGGATATGCGGGAGAGTGAGCAGTACTTC; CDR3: CASSLDMRESEQYF
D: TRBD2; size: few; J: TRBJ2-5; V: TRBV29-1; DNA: TGCAGCGCTGACCCTGGACTAGCGGAACAAGAGACCCAGTACTTC; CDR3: CSADPGLAEQETQYF
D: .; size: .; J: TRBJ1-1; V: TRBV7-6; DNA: TGTGCCAGCAGCCCCCCGACCGCCCCCGGCCCGAACACTGAAGCTTTCTTT; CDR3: CASSPPTAPGPNTEAFF
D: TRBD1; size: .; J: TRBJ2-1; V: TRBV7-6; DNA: TGTGCCAGCAGTTTACAGGGGGTTGGTACCTACAATGAGCAGTTCTTC; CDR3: CASSLQGVGTYNEQFF
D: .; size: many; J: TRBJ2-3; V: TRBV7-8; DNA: TGTGCCAGCAGCTTAGCGGGAGGATACTCTAGCACAGATACGCAGTATTTT; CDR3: CASSLAGGYSSTDTQYF
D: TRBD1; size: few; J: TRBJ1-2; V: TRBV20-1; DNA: TGCAGTGCTTTTACAGGGGTTGGCTATGGCTACACCTTC; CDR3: CSAFTGVGYGYTF
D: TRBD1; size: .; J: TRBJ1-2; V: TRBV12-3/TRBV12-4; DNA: TGTGCCAGCAGTCCGGCGGGACAGGGATGGAACTATGGCTACACCTTC; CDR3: CASSPAGQGWNYGYTF
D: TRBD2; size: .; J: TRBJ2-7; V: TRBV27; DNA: TGTGCCAGCAGTTTGGGGACTAGTTTTTACGAGCAGTACTTC; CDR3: CASSLGTSFYEQYF
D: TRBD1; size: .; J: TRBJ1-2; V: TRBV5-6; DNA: TGTGCCAGCAGCTACGGGACAGCCTCAAACTATGGCTACACCTTC; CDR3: CASSYGTASNYGYTF
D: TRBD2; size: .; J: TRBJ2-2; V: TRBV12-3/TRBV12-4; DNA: TGTGCCAGCAGCCAAAGCGGGAGAGGAACCGGGGAGCTGTTTTTT; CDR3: CASSQSGRGTGELFF
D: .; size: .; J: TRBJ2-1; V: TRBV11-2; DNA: TGTGCCAGCAGGTCCCCTAGCTCCTACAATGAGCAGTTCTTC; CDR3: CASRSPSSYNEQFF
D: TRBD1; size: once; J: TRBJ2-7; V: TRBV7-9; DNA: TGTGCCAGCAGCGTACAGGGGGAACCCTACGAGCAGTACTTC; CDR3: CASSVQGEPYEQYF
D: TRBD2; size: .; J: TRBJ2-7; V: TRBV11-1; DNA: TGTGCCAGCAGCTTAGTGGAAGCGGGGTACGAGCAGTACTTC; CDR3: CASSLVEAGYEQYF
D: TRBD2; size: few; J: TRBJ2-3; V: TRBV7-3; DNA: TGTGCCAGCAGCTTAGGCGCTAGCGGGACATGGGATACGCAGTATTTT; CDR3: CASSLGASGTWDTQYF
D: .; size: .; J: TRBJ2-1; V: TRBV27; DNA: TGTGCCAGCAGCTACGAACCGGGACTCCTCTACAATGAGCAGTTCTTC; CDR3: CASSYEPGLLYNEQFF
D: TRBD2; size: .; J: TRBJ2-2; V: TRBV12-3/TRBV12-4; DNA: TGTGCCAGCAGCGTGGGAGGGTATCCCGGGGAGCTGTTTTTT; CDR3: CASSVGGYPGELFF
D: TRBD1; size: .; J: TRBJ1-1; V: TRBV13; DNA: TGTGCCAGCAGCTTAGGCGGGACAGGATACACTGAAGCTTTCTTT; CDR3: CASSLGGTGYTEAFF
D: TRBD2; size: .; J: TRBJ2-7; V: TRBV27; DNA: TGTGCCAGCAGTCCGCGGGGAGGGGACTTCTACGAGCAGTACTTC; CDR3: CASSPRGGDFYEQYF
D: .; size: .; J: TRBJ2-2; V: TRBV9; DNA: TGTGCCAGCAGCGCTTCGGCAGGGAGAACCGGGGAGCTGTTTTTT; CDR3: CASSASAGRTGELFF
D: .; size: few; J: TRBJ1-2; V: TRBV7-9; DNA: TGTGCCAGCAGCTTACAGTACGGGGGGCGTCTATATGGCTACACCTTC; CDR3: CASSLQYGGRLYGYTF
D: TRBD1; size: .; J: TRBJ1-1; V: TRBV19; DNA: TGTGCCAGTAGCGGACGGGCAGGGGGCTTAAACACTGAAGCTTTCTTT; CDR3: CASSGRAGGLNTEAFF
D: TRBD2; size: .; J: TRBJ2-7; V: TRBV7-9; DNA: TGTGCCAGCAGCCCTCGGACTAGCGGGAGTGAATCCTACGAGCAGTACTTC; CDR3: CASSPRTSGSESYEQYF
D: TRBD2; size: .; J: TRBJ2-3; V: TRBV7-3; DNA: TGTGCCAGCAGCGATAGCGGGAGGGAAGCAGATACGCAGTATTTT; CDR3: CASSDSGREADTQYF
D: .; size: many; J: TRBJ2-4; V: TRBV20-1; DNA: TGCAGTGCTTCAGCGGATGCCAAAAACATTCAGTACTTC; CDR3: CSASADAKNIQYF
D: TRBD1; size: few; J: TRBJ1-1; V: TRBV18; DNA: TGTGCCAGCTCAAGACCCAGACAGGGTAATTCTATTGAAGCTTTCTTT; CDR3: CASSRPRQGNSIEAFF
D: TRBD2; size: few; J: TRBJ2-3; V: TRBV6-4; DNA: TGTGCCAGCAGTGACTCGACTAGCGGGGTTTCAGATACGCAGTATTTT; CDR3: CASSDSTSGVSDTQYF
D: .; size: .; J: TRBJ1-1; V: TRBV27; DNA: TGTGCCAGAAGTTTATCGGCATCCTTGGACACTGAAGCTTTCTTT; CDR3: CARSLSASLDTEAFF
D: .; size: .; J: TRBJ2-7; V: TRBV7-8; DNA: TGTGCCAGCAGCGTGAGCGGTGGAGGATCCTACGAGCAGTACTTC; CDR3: CASSVSGGGSYEQYF
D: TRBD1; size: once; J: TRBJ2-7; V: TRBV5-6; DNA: TGTGCCAGCAGAGGACAGGCCTACTACGAGCAGTACTTC; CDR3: CASRGQAYYEQYF
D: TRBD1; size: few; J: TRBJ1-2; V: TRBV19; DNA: TGTGCCAGTCGCGGGACAGCCTTCCCGATTAACTATGGCTACACCTTC; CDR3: CASRGTAFPINYGYTF
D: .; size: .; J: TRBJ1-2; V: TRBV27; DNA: TGTGCCACCTACCACTGGGTGGGACCTGTTCCGGCTAACTATGGCTACACCTTC; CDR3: CATYHWVGPVPANYGYTF